This T cell receptor (beta chain) was identified during a study of cytomegalovirus exposure and HLA in healthy donors. Remarks on this clone: No antigen is known for it.

The CDR3 sequence is 14 residues long. Per the germline V gene, CDR1 is SGHRS and CDR2 is YFSETQ. J was trimmed by 2 bases and V by 3 bases; bases with no gene match: 2. Some clones are missing from TCRdb's copy, which holds only in-frame ones; the method was immunoSEQ multiplex PCR. The profile shows approximately 97,000 clones, just under 95% of them singletons. Study-level findings and limits: Accounts indicate the classifier identified cytomegalovirus status with strong specificity and sensitivity. The listing of approximately 160 TCR beta chains classed them as cytomegalovirus-associated.

The J gene is TRBJ1-1, the V gene TRBV5-1; 9 nucleotides match TRBD1. Sequencing was done on a sample of PBMCs. The receptor's source is a woman aged 18-29 years in good health and CMV-seronegative. CDR3 in amino acids: CASSSGQGNTEAFF. The CDR3, as DNA: TGCGCCAGCAGCTCGGGACAGGGTAACACTGAAGCTTTCTTT.